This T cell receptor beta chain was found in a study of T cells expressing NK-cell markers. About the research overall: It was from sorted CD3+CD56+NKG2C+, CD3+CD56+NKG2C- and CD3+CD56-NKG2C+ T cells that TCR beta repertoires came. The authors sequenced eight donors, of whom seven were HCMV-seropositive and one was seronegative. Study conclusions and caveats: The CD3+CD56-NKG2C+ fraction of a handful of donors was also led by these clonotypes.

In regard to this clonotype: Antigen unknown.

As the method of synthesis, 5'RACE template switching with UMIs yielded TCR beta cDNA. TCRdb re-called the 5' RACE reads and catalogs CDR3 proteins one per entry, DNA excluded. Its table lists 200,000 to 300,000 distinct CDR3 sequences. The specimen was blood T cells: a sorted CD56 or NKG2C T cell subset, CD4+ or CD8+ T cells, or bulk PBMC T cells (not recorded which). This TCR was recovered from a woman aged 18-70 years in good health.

The CDR3 is CASSLSVILSYNEQFF. The J gene is TRBJ2-1, the V gene TRBV27. CDR3 size: 16 residues. The germline CDR1 and CDR2 sequences are MNHEY and SMNVEV (reference sequence).